Each of the 27 T cell receptor beta chains below was sequenced from the same sample in a study of T cell responses to AZD1222 COVID-19 vaccine. Assay: immunoSEQ multiplex PCR; the TCRdb copy retains only in-frame clones and omits some. The table includes more than 95,000 clones, over 75% detected once. The sample consisted of peripheral blood, taken on day 0 of AZD1222 vaccination. The receptors here all came from an adult in good health.

The rearrangement links TRBV11-2 to TRBJ2-7, with 7 positions matching TRBD1. The junction had 4 bases not matched to a gene; V was cut back by 3 bases and J by 2 bases. This CDR3 has 14 amino acids. The germline gives CDR1 SGHAT, CDR2 FQNNGV. CDR3 loop: CASSFSGTAYEQYF. The CDR3 DNA follows: TGTGCCAGCAGCTTCTCCGGGACAGCCTACGAGCAGTACTTC.

The gene calls are TRBV19 and TRBJ2-7; 7 bases map to TRBD2. The ends lost 5 bases at V and 0 bases at J; junction bases unmatched: 16. Germline V gene lookup returns CDR1 LNHDA and CDR2 SQIVND (reference sequence). There are 18 residues in the CDR3. The DNA for the CDR3 is TGTGCCAGTAGTTCTCCCCCTGGGGCTAGCGGATCCTCCTACGAGCAGTACTTC. This gives the protein CASSSPPGASGSSYEQYF.

The gene calls are TRBV5-1 and TRBJ2-2; TRBD1 or TRBD2 may be the D gene (6 bases each). The CDR3 totals 15 residues. Trimming left V 4 bases short and J 3 bases short, with 13 bases between. The germline V gene encodes CDR1 SGHRS and CDR2 YFSETQ. CDR3 nucleotide sequence: TGCGCCAGCAGCGGGGCCGGGGGCGACACCGGGGAGCTGTTTTTT. It translates to CASSGAGGDTGELFF. Variable domain in full (rest from reference TRBV5-1 and TRBJ2-2): KAGVTQTPRYLIKTRGQQVTLSCSPISGHRSVSWYQQTPGQGLQFLFEYFSETQRNKGNFPGRFSGRQFSNSRSEMNVSTLELGDSALYLCASSGAGGDTGELFFGEGSRLTVL.

The V gene is TRBV7-2, the J gene TRBJ1-5, with D possibly being TRBD1 (5 bases). CDR1 SGHTA and CDR2 FQGNSA come from the germline V gene. V dropped 5 bases and J dropped 4 bases, with 12 bases sitting between them. The CDR3 totals 14 residues. For the CDR3, the DNA is TGTGCCAGCAGCCCTGACAGCCGAAATCAGCCCCAGCATTTT. It encodes CASSPDSRNQPQHF.

The rearrangement links TRBV4-1 to TRBJ1-5; D is ambiguous. The CDR3 spans 14 residues. With 1 base removed from V and 3 bases from J, the gap between germline ends came to 7 bases. The germline V gene has CDR1 MGHRA and CDR2 YSYEKL. The chain's CDR3 is CASSQAGVNQPQHF. The CDR3 DNA sequence: TGCGCCAGCAGCCAAGCTGGGGTCAATCAGCCCCAGCATTTT.

This chain connects TRBV25-1 to TRBJ1-4; D is possibly TRBD1 (5 bases). The CDR3 covers 17 residues. V lost 5 bases to trimming and J lost 2 bases, with 18 bases between them. Germline lookup yields CDR1 MGHDK and CDR2 SYGVNS. The CDR3 DNA follows: TGTGCCAGCAGTAGACAGAGCCCCGGTAGGACTAATGAAAAACTGTTTTTT. It specifies CASSRQSPGRTNEKLFF.

The V gene is TRBV5-1, the J gene TRBJ2-5, with 12 nucleotides matching TRBD2. Looked up from germline, CDR1 is SGHRS and CDR2 is YFSETQ. The V segment lost 3 bases and the J segment 4 bases; nucleotides outside the gene matches: 13. The CDR3 consists of 18 residues. The CDR3 sequence: CASSWLGLAGPAGETQYF. The CDR3 coding sequence is TGCGCCAGCAGCTGGCTGGGACTAGCGGGCCCAGCAGGAGAGACCCAGTACTTC.

This chain connects TRBV28 to TRBJ2-7; 9 bases match TRBD2. The CDR3 is 14 amino acids. Germline loops: CDR1 MDHEN, CDR2 SYDVKM. Trimming cost V 4 bases and J 3 bases; bases outside gene matches: 4. DNA of the CDR3: TGTGCCAGCAGTTCCGGACTAGCGAGCTACGAGCAGTACTTC. Protein product: CASSSGLASYEQYF.

The V call is TRBV5-4, the J call TRBJ2-1; 12 nucleotides agree with TRBD1. V gave up 3 bases and J gave up 6 bases; unmatched junction bases: 7. Germline values: CDR1 SGHNT, CDR2 YYREEE (reference sequence). This CDR3 region has 16 residues. In DNA, the CDR3 is TGTGCCAGCAGCTCAGGGGACAGGGGGCGCCGCAATGAGCAGTTCTTC. It is translated as CASSSGDRGRRNEQFF.

The chain employs TRBV10-2 and TRBJ2-7; TRBD1 agrees at 8 bases. V lost 5 bases, J lost 4 bases, and 13 bases stayed unmatched. The CDR3 has 16 amino acids. Germline V lookup: CDR1 WSHSY, CDR2 SAAADI. The CDR3 protein is CASSPLPSDRAYEQYF. The CDR3 DNA sequence: TGCGCCAGCAGTCCTCTCCCCTCGGACAGGGCGTACGAGCAGTACTTC.

This clone was picked up one time. The same CDR3 is also encoded by other DNA sequences in this sample. V gene TRBV5-1 combines with J gene TRBJ2-3; D not certain. V dropped 0 bases and J dropped 0 bases, with 5 bases sitting between them. Germline V gene lookup returns CDR1 SGHRS and CDR2 YFSETQ. CDR3 length: 14 residues. CDR3 DNA sequence: TGCGCCAGCAGCTTGGAAAGTAGCACAGATACGCAGTATTTT. This encodes CASSLESSTDTQYF. Full variable domain (rest looked up from reference TRBV5-1 and TRBJ2-3): KAGVTQTPRYLIKTRGQQVTLSCSPISGHRSVSWYQQTPGQGLQFLFEYFSETQRNKGNFPGRFSGRQFSNSRSEMNVSTLELGDSALYLCASSLESSTDTQYFGPGTRLTVL.

This chain links TRBV27 with TRBJ2-5; D not certain. Trimming stripped 5 bases from V and 7 bases from J, with 14 bases between. Germline V gene data show CDR1 as MNHEY and CDR2 as SMNVEV (reference sequence). This CDR3 has 13 residues. CDR3 sequence: CASSPSSLGTQYF. The CDR3 region has the DNA TGTGCCAGCAGTCCCAGCAGTCTTGGGACCCAGTACTTC.

This rearrangement joins TRBV15 to TRBJ1-4; the D gene is possibly TRBD1 (5 bases). V lost 3 bases, J lost 4 bases, and 12 bases lay in between. Germline loops: CDR1 LNHNV, CDR2 YYDKDF (reference sequence). This CDR3 comprises 15 residues. CDR3 loop: CATSSDQGYNEKLFF. As DNA, the CDR3 is TGTGCCACCAGCAGCGACCAGGGTTATAATGAAAAACTGTTTTTT.

This rearrangement joins TRBV11-2 to TRBJ2-5; 7 bases line up with TRBD1. CDR1 and CDR2 (germline): SGHAT, FQNNGV. The ends lost 4 bases at V and 4 bases at J; junction bases unmatched: 6. This CDR3 has 14 residues. Written as DNA, the CDR3 is TGTGCCAGCAGCTCGAACAGGGGTTTAGAGACCCAGTACTTC. This translates into CASSSNRGLETQYF.

The chain is built from TRBV6-5 and TRBJ2-7; 10 bases are a match to TRBD2. This CDR3 has 15 amino acids. CDR1 and CDR2 (germline): MNHEY, SVGAGI. The trim removed 8 bases at V and 0 bases at J, leaving 7 bases unmatched. CDR3 in DNA: TGTGCCAGCCTAGCGGGAGACGCCTCCTCCTACGAGCAGTACTTC. Translation gives CASLAGDASSYEQYF.

Only one count was recorded for this clone. The gene calls are TRBV19 and TRBJ2-1; 9 bases align to TRBD2. V gave up 4 bases and J gave up 7 bases; unmatched junction bases: 14. The CDR3 runs to 17 residues. Germline CDR1 and CDR2: LNHDA and SQIVND (reference sequence). As DNA, the CDR3 is TGTGCCAGTAGTAGGCGACTAGCGGAGACCTCCCGAAATGAGCAGTTCTTC. Protein: CASSRRLAETSRNEQFF. Combining the CDR3 with reference TRBV19 and TRBJ2-1 gives the whole variable domain DGGITQSPKYLFRKEGQNVTLSCEQNLNHDAMYWYRQDPGQGLRLIYYSQIVNDFQKGDIAEGYSVSREKKESFPLTVTSAQKNPTAFYLCASSRRLAETSRNEQFFGPGTRLTVL.

The chain has TRBV2 and TRBJ2-1, with a possible D match to TRBD2 (5 bases). This CDR3 region has 15 residues. Trimming removed 0 bases at V and 10 bases at J, with 16 bases between. From germline, CDR1 is SNHLY and CDR2 FYNNEI. CDR3 sequence reads: CASSEALGGQGEQFF. The CDR3 DNA sequence: TGTGCCAGCAGTGAAGCGCTTGGAGGCCAAGGGGAGCAGTTCTTC.

This rearrangement joins TRBV28 to TRBJ2-7; 8 bases map to TRBD1. This CDR3 spans 15 amino acids. Germline V gene lookup returns CDR1 MDHEN and CDR2 SYDVKM. V lost 6 bases, J lost 0 bases, and 7 bases stayed unmatched. CDR3 in amino acids: CASSPLGTGSYEQYF. The DNA for the CDR3 is TGTGCCAGCAGCCCACTCGGGACAGGCTCCTACGAGCAGTACTTC.

V gene TRBV19 combines with J gene TRBJ2-5, with D perhaps being TRBD1 or TRBD2 (6 bases each). The CDR3 is made up of 14 amino acids. Germline CDR1 and CDR2: LNHDA and SQIVND (reference sequence). With 5 bases removed from V and 4 bases from J, the gap between germline ends came to 14 bases. CDR3 bases: TGTGCCAGTAGTTCCGGGGGCGCCGGAGAGACCCAGTACTTC. Translation gives CASSSGGAGETQYF.

The rearrangement uses TRBV19 and TRBJ1-6; D may be TRBD1 (5 bases). Germline V gives CDR1 LNHDA, CDR2 SQIVND (reference sequence). The CDR3 runs to 16 residues. V was trimmed by 6 bases and J by 6 bases, leaving 18 bases between them. CDR3 sequence reads: CASSLGQGGGNSPLHF. The CDR3 nucleotides are TGTGCCAGTAGCCTCGGGCAGGGAGGCGGTAATTCACCCCTCCACTTT.

The rearrangement joins TRBV29-1 to TRBJ2-4; no reliable D call. CDR3 length equals 11 residues. The V end lost 4 bases, the J end lost 6 bases, and 7 bases lay between the germline ends. Germline V gene lookup returns CDR1 SQVTM and CDR2 ANQGSEA. CDR3: CSVASGNIQYF. The CDR3 DNA sequence: TGCAGCGTTGCCAGTGGAAACATTCAGTACTTC.

The rearrangement uses TRBV5-5 and TRBJ2-2; D might be TRBD2 (5 bases). V lost 4 bases and J lost 8, with 12 bases in between. CDR1 is SGHKS, CDR2 YYEKEE, per germline (reference sequence). This CDR3 is 13 amino acids long. The CDR3 DNA follows: TGTGCCAGCAGCCCCGTAGGGAGAGGGGAGCTGTTTTTT. This gives the protein CASSPVGRGELFF.

The rearrangement links TRBV11-3 to TRBJ2-1; D remains ambiguous. CDR1 and CDR2 (germline): SGHNT, YENEEA. The CDR3 contains 15 residues. Trimming took 4 bases from V and 7 from J, leaving 17 bases between them. Here the CDR3 DNA reads TGTGCCAGCAGCTCCAGCCCGGTCGTAAGGAATGAGCAGTTCTTC. Its translation: CASSSSPVVRNEQFF.

The chain combines TRBV2 with TRBJ2-5; no clear D gene. This CDR3 spans 13 amino acids. In germline, CDR1 is SNHLY, CDR2 FYNNEI. V was shortened by 5 bases and J by 1 base, with 8 bases between the two germline ends. The CDR3 DNA sequence: TGTGCCAGCAGTACACAAAGCCAAGAGACCCAGTACTTC. The encoded protein is CASSTQSQETQYF.

The V gene is TRBV9, the J gene TRBJ2-1; 7 bases line up with TRBD2. This CDR3 region has 15 residues. V was clipped by 4 bases and J by 10 bases; unmatched bases: 14. Germline V gives CDR1 SGDLS, CDR2 YYNGEE. The CDR3 nucleotides are TGTGCCAGCAGCCAGCGGGGCGGGGAGGAGGAGGAGCAGTTCTTC. It encodes CASSQRGGEEEEQFF.

The chain combines TRBV19 with TRBJ1-5; D remains ambiguous. The CDR3 consists of 14 residues. The ends were cut back, 6 bases at V and 3 bases at J, with 12 bases in the middle. Per the germline V gene, CDR1 is LNHDA and CDR2 is SQIVND (reference sequence). The CDR3 DNA sequence: TGTGCCAGTAGGGGGTCGGACTACAATCAGCCCCAGCATTTT. It translates to CASRGSDYNQPQHF.

The chain has TRBV25-1 and TRBJ1-1, with 8 bases lining up with TRBD1. V gave up 4 bases and J gave up 5 bases; unmatched junction bases: 6. This CDR3 contains 14 residues. Germline values: CDR1 MGHDK, CDR2 SYGVNS. CDR3 DNA: TGTGCCAGCAGTGGCGGCAGGGGGCGAACTGAAGCTTTCTTT. Amino acid sequence: CASSGGRGRTEAFF.